The 19 T cell receptor beta chains below come from one sample, sequenced in a study of blood T cell repertoires in COVID-19 (dated by TCRdb to about 2020). The receptor library was made with the immunoSEQ multiplex PCR assay. TCRdb stores this immuneACCESS table with in-frame sequences only. Part of the clones is absent; in the studies checked, under half of the shortfall reflects unresolved V genes, and no reason is known for the rest. This sample gives some 260,000 clones in total; around 90% of them show up just once. The ten most abundant clones make up approximately 0.8% of the sample. Sequenced input: peripheral blood. These TCRs come from a woman aged 25 to 39 with acute or convalescent COVID-19.

The rearrangement links TRBV4-3 to TRBJ2-7; 10 nucleotides line up with TRBD2. The V gene's germline CDR1 is LGHNA and CDR2 YSLEER. J gave up 3 bases and V 0 bases, and 11 bases lay outside the gene matches. The length of the CDR3 is 18 residues. This chain's CDR3 is CASSQEIWGAGGVYEQYF. DNA for the CDR3: TGCGCCAGCAGCCAAGAAATTTGGGGAGCGGGAGGGGTCTACGAGCAGTACTTC.

The chain joins TRBV10-3 to TRBJ1-5; weak D call: TRBD1 (5 bases). CDR3 size: 13 residues. V was pared by 6 bases and J by 4 bases, with 10 bases between. The germline gives CDR1 ENHRY, CDR2 SYGVKD. The CDR3 bases are TGTGCCATCAGCCCCCAGGGTAATCAGCCCCAGCATTTT. It translates to CAISPQGNQPQHF.

The chain combines TRBV29-1 with TRBJ2-7; 7 bases map to TRBD1. Trimming at V came to 3 bases and at J to 5 bases, leaving 13 bases not matched to a gene. The CDR3 is 15 residues long. Germline-derived CDR1 and CDR2 are SQVTM and ANQGSEA. CDR3 sequence (DNA): TGCAGCGTTGACAGAATCCGACAGGGAAGCAACGAGCAGTACTTC. Translated: CSVDRIRQGSNEQYF.

The chain combines TRBV2 with TRBJ1-2; possibly TRBD1 for D (6 bases). The CDR3 sequence is 12 residues long. V lost 7 bases and J lost 4, with 10 bases in between. In germline, CDR1 is SNHLY, CDR2 FYNNEI. Here the CDR3 reads CASKSDSYGYTF. CDR3 nucleotides: TGTGCCAGCAAATCGGACAGCTATGGCTACACCTTC.

This chain connects TRBV7-2 to TRBJ1-1, with D possibly being TRBD1 (5 bases). The CDR3 consists of 17 residues. CDR1 is SGHTA, CDR2 FQGNSA, per germline. With 0 bases removed from V and 4 bases from J, the gap between germline ends came to 18 bases. CDR3 in amino acids: CASSLAQGAGSGTEAFF. CDR3 bases: TGTGCCAGCAGCTTAGCGCAAGGGGCGGGGTCGGGCACTGAAGCTTTCTTT.

The DNA for the CDR3 is TGTGCCAGCAGCCCAATTCAACTAGCGGGAGGGAACTACGAGCAGTACTTC. Residues: CASSPIQLAGGNYEQYF. The chain joins TRBV7-2 to TRBJ2-7; TRBD2 matches 13 bases. The CDR3 has 17 residues. Losses at the gene ends were 5 bases for V and 3 bases for J; bases not matched to a gene: 10. Germline V lookup: CDR1 SGHTA, CDR2 FQGNSA.

The chain carries TRBV20-1 and TRBJ1-2; unclear D gene. Trimming pared 3 bases from V and 4 bases from J, leaving 12 bases between. There are 13 residues in the CDR3. CDR1 and CDR2 from the germline V gene are DFQATT and SNEGSKA (reference sequence). The CDR3 DNA sequence: TGCAGTGCTAGTCTCCCGGGAATCTATGGCTACACCTTC. Translating gives CSASLPGIYGYTF.

Comment on this clone: One end of the junction does not line up with germline, which may come from a read error. The chain uses TRBV24-1 and TRBJ2-7; D is possibly TRBD1 (5 bases). Germline CDR1 KGHDR, CDR2 SFDVKD. There are 13 residues in the CDR3. The CDR3 nucleotides are TGTGCCACCAGGGATTGGGGCGGCTACGAGCAGTACTTC. Amino acids: CATRDWGGYEQYF.

The chain carries TRBV1 and TRBJ2-7; the D call TRBD2 from the table was never checked on the DNA. TRBV1 constitutes a pseudogene. This CDR3 has 17 residues. Here the CDR3 DNA reads TGCACCAGCAGCCAAGATTCATGGGCTAGCGCCTTCTACGAGCAGTACTTC. It yields the protein CTSSQDSWASAFYEQYF.

The J gene is TRBJ2-3, the V gene TRBV5-6, with 7 bases lining up with TRBD2. With V trimmed by 4 bases and J by 2 bases, 10 bases remained unmatched. The CDR3 runs 16 residues. Germline V gene lookup returns CDR1 SGHDT and CDR2 YYEEEE. The CDR3 bases are TGTGCCAGCAGCCCCTTAGCTAGCGGATACACAGATACGCAGTATTTT. It translates to CASSPLASGYTDTQYF.

J is TRBJ2-7 and V is TRBV5-1; D might be TRBD2 (5 bases). CDR3 length equals 15 residues. The germline gives CDR1 SGHRS, CDR2 YFSETQ. With 4 bases removed from V and 6 bases from J, the gap between germline ends came to 20 bases. In DNA form, the CDR3 reads TGCGCCAGCAGCCCGATGACTAAGTCGGCGGCCGAGCAGTACTTC. Encoded protein: CASSPMTKSAAEQYF.

The V call is TRBV6-2 or TRBV6-3, the J call TRBJ2-7; D unclear. This CDR3 is 17 amino acids long. Trimming shortened V by 6 bases and J by 3 bases, and 24 bases separated the two germline ends. Germline V gene data show CDR1 as MNHEY and CDR2 as SVGEGT. CDR3 sequence: CASSRSTTAGFLYEQYF. CDR3 in DNA: TGTGCCAGCAGCCGCAGTACGACCGCAGGTTTCCTCTACGAGCAGTACTTC.

V is TRBV27 and J is TRBJ2-1, with D perhaps matching TRBD1 (5 bases). Germline V gene data show CDR1 as MNHEY and CDR2 as SMNVEV (reference sequence). This CDR3 has 13 residues. The germline V and J ends were trimmed by 8 bases and 7 bases, with 15 bases remaining between them. The DNA for the CDR3 is TGTGCCAGCGGGAAGGGGAATCAAAATGAGCAGTTCTTC. This sequence encodes CASGKGNQNEQFF.

The V gene is TRBV7-2, the J gene TRBJ2-7, with D perhaps TRBD2 (7 bases). V shed 6 bases and J shed 4 bases, with 16 bases lying between them. The CDR3 has 14 amino acids. Germline-derived CDR1 and CDR2 are SGHTA and FQGNSA. The CDR3 here is CASRLGGARYEQYF. CDR3 bases: TGTGCCAGCAGACTGGGGGGGGCCAGGTACGAGCAGTACTTC. The full variable domain, completed using reference TRBV7-2 and TRBJ2-7, is GAGVSQSPSNKVTEKGKDVELRCDPISGHTALYWYRQSLGQGLEFLIYFQGNSAPDKSGLPSDRFSAERTGGSVSTLTIQRTQQEDSAVYLCASRLGGARYEQYFGPGTRLTVT.

The chain combines TRBV7-2 with TRBJ1-4; D possibly corresponds to TRBD1 (6 bases). Per germline, CDR1 SGHTA and CDR2 FQGNSA. This CDR3 contains 13 residues. The V end lost 5 bases, the J end lost 5 bases, and 9 bases lay between the germline ends. CDR3 bases: TGTGCCAGCAGCAGGACAGCCAATGAAAAACTGTTTTTT. Translating gives CASSRTANEKLFF.

This clone appeared once. The chain recombines TRBV5-1 with TRBJ1-2, with a tentative D call TRBD1 (5 bases). This CDR3 spans 14 amino acids. The V end was cut by 0 bases, the J end by 4 bases, with 10 bases between. Germline V CDR1 and CDR2: SGHRS, YFSETQ. The CDR3 reads CASSLVQGGYGYTF. CDR3 sequence (DNA): TGCGCCAGCAGCTTGGTGCAGGGCGGCTATGGCTACACCTTC.

The chain has TRBV19 and TRBJ2-6; D is possibly TRBD1 (6 bases). V lost 5 bases to trimming and J lost 0 bases, with 14 bases between them. This CDR3 contains 17 residues. Germline V lookup: CDR1 LNHDA, CDR2 SQIVND (reference sequence). CDR3 sequence reads: CASSRDNTISGANVLTF. For the CDR3, the DNA is TGTGCCAGTAGTCGGGACAACACCATCTCTGGGGCCAACGTCCTGACTTTC.

The genes are TRBV7-9 and TRBJ2-1, with 12 nucleotides matching TRBD2. This CDR3 has 15 amino acids. Germline trimming cut 2 bases from V and 6 bases from J; bases unmatched to any gene: 2. CDR1 and CDR2 (germline): SEHNR, FQNEAQ (reference sequence). CDR3 DNA: TGTGCCAGCAGCTTACTGACTAGCGGGAGCAATGAGCAGTTCTTC. As protein: CASSLLTSGSNEQFF.

The J gene is TRBJ2-5, the V gene TRBV21-1; TRBD2, the table's D call, lacks a check against the DNA. TRBV21-1 is a listed pseudogene. This CDR3 is built from 15 residues. CDR3 DNA sequence: TGTGCCAGCCTGGGGGGTGGTCGGCGACAAGAGACCCAGTACTTC. As protein: CASLGGGRRQETQYF.